The 8 T cell receptor beta chains below were found in one sample sequenced in a study of T cells after yellow fever vaccination. TCRdb redid the calling of the 5' RACE reads with MiXCR, one entry per CDR3 protein. Found here are under 600,000 distinct CDR3 sequences, roughly 14% of them singletons; the top ten hold about an eighth. The sequencing here drew on PBMCs, taken on the day of the yellow fever booster vaccination. The receptors here all came from a man aged 30-40 years who received the YFV17D yellow fever vaccine.

This clonotype showed up just a few times. The gene calls are TRBV6-2 or TRBV6-3 and TRBJ2-1, with 13 bases matching TRBD2. Germline assignment: CDR1 MNHEY and CDR2 SVGEGT. V was clipped by 6 bases and J by 7 bases; unmatched bases: 6. The CDR3 is made up of 15 amino acids. The CDR3 spells CASRLLAGGPNEQFF. CDR3 bases: TGTGCCAGCAGACTACTAGCGGGAGGGCCAAATGAGCAGTTCTTC.

As DNA, the CDR3 is TGTGCCACCAGCAGCACCCACAGGGTGAGCAATCAGCCCCAGCATTTT. It specifies CATSSTHRVSNQPQHF. This chain uses TRBV15 with TRBJ1-5; the D gene is possibly TRBD1 (6 bases). Germline CDR1 LNHNV, CDR2 YYDKDF (reference sequence). Trimming took off 3 bases at V and 1 base at J, with 13 bases between the two ends. CDR3 length equals 16 residues.

There are a few counts of this clonotype. J is TRBJ2-6 and V is TRBV12-3 or TRBV12-4; D remains ambiguous. This CDR3 contains 15 residues. The V end was cut by 2 bases, the J end by 0 bases, with 5 bases between. The CDR3 reads CASSLLVSGANVLTF. DNA of the CDR3: TGTGCCAGCAGTTTACTTGTCTCTGGGGCCAACGTCCTGACTTTC.

The chain has TRBV7-2 and TRBJ2-1; D is undetermined. The CDR3 loop spans 15 amino acids. CDR1 is SGHTA, CDR2 FQGNSA, per germline. Deletions cut 3 bases from V and 0 bases from J, with 9 bases between. The DNA for the CDR3 is TGTGCCAGCAGCTTCTCGAGCAGCTCCTACAATGAGCAGTTCTTC. It translates to CASSFSSSSYNEQFF.

The V call is TRBV11-2, the J call TRBJ2-3; 8 bases agree with TRBD1. Germline V lookup: CDR1 SGHAT, CDR2 FQNNGV. Trimming removed 4 bases from V and 5 bases from J; junction bases left unmatched: 5. The CDR3 has 14 amino acids. The CDR3 sequence is CASSWLTGEDTQYF. DNA of the CDR3: TGTGCCAGCAGCTGGCTGACAGGGGAAGATACGCAGTATTTT.

This chain uses TRBV21-1 with TRBJ2-7; the tabulated D call, TRBD1, remains unverified against the DNA. TRBV21-1 is assigned pseudogene status. There are 16 residues in the CDR3. DNA for the CDR3: TGTGCCAGCAGCAAAGCCCCGGGACAGTGGCCCTACGAGCAGTACTTC. This encodes CASSKAPGQWPYEQYF.

The chain has TRBV10-1 and TRBJ2-7; possibly TRBD1 for D (6 bases). The CDR3 extends over 15 amino acids. The V end lost 2 bases, the J end lost 0 bases, and 11 bases lay between the germline ends. The V gene's germline CDR1 is WNHNN and CDR2 SYGVQD (reference sequence). The DNA for the CDR3 is TGCGCCAGCAGTGAGACGACGACAGGCTCCTACGAGCAGTACTTC. Translating it yields CASSETTTGSYEQYF.

The chain is built from TRBV4-2 and TRBJ2-3; D may be TRBD2 (7 bases). This CDR3 region has 15 residues. Trimming cost V 4 bases and J 4 bases, with 15 bases left between them. CDR1 LGHNA and CDR2 YNFKEQ come from the germline V gene. This CDR3 reads CASSRERGGSDTQYF. The CDR3 coding sequence is TGTGCCAGCAGCCGGGAAAGGGGGGGTTCAGATACGCAGTATTTT.